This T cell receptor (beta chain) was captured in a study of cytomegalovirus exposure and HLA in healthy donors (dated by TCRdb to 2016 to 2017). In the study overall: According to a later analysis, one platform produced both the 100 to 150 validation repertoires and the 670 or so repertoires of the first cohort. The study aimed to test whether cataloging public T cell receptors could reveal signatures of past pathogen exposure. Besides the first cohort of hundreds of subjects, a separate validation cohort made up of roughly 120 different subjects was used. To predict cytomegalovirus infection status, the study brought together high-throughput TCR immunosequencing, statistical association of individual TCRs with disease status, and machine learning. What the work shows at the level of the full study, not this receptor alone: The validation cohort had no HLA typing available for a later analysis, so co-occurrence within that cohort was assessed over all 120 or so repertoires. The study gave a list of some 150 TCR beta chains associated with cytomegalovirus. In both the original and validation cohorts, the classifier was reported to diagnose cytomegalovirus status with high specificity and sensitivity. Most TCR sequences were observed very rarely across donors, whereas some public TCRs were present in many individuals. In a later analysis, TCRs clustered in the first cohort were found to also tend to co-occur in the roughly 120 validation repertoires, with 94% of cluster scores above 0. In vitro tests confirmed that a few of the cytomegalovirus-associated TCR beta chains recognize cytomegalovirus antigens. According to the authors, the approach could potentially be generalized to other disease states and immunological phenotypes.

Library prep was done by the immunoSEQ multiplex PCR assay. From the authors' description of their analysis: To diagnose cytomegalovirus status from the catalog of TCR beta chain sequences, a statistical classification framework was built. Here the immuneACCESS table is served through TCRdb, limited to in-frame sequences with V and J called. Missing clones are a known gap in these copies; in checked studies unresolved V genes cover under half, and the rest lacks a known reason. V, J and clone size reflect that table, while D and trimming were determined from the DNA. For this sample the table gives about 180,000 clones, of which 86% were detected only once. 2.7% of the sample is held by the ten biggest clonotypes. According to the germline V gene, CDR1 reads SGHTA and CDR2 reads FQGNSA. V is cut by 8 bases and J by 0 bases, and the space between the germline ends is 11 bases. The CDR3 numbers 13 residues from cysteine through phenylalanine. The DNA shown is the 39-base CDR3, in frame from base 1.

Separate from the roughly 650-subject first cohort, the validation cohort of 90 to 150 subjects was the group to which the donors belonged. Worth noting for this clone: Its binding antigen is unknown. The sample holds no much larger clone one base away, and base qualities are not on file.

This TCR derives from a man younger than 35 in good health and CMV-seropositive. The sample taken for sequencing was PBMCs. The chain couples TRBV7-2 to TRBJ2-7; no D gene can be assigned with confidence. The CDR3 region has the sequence CASGTALSYEQYF. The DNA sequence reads TGTGCCAGCGGCACAGCCCTCTCCTACGAGCAGTACTTC. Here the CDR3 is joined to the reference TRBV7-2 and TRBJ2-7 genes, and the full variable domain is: GAGVSQSPSNKVTEKGKDVELRCDPISGHTALYWYRQSLGQGLEFLIYFQGNSAPDKSGLPSDRFSAERTGGSVSTLTIQRTQQEDSAVYLCASGTALSYEQYFGPGTRLTVT.